The rows below give T cell receptor beta chains drawn from one sample of a study of Graves' ophthalmopathy and Graves' hyperthyroidism. Each CDR3 protein gets one entry after TCRdb re-called the multiplex PCR reads with MiXCR. The table includes just over 600,000 distinct CDR3 sequences, about 20% detected once. Sequencing input: peripheral blood. These receptors were collected from a woman between 18 and 29 years old with stable Graves' hyperthyroidism. Some clones in this sample may be carry-over from other donors' samples. Each CDR3 is given with its conserved first and last residue. The D gene is left open where the match is weak. For some rows the clone size is stated as once, few or many, or as a class when expanded; others skip it.

J,size,D,V,DNA,CDR3
TRBJ1-1,-,-,TRBV29-1,TGCAGCGTTGATCGGGGTATGAACACTGAAGCTTTCTTT,CSVDRGMNTEAFF
TRBJ1-2,many,TRBD1,TRBV2,TGTGCCAGCAACTTACAGGGGGGAACTAACTATGGCTACACCTTC,CASNLQGGTNYGYTF
TRBJ2-7,many,TRBD1,TRBV20-1,TGCAGTGCTAGCGCAACAGGGGTACCTTCCTACGAGCAGTACTTC,CSASATGVPSYEQYF
TRBJ1-1,-,TRBD1,TRBV19,TGTGCCAGTACCGATGACAGGGAGTTCTTGAACACTGAAGCTTTCTTT,CASTDDREFLNTEAFF
TRBJ2-7,many,-,TRBV20-1,TGCAGTGCTAGTCAGGGAGACCCCTCCTACGAGCAGTACTTC,CSASQGDPSYEQYF
TRBJ2-2,many,-,TRBV7-8,TGTGCCAGCAGCTTATTTGGACGGGGAATGAACACCGGGGAGCTGTTTTTT,CASSLFGRGMNTGELFF
TRBJ2-5,many,-,TRBV5-1,TGTGCCAGCAGCAGTCTAGAGACCCAGTACTTC,CASSSLETQYF
TRBJ2-7,few,TRBD1,TRBV5-1,TGCGCCAGCAGCTTGGAAGGACAGGGTGCGGGCGAGCAGTACTTC,CASSLEGQGAGEQYF
TRBJ1-5,few,TRBD1,TRBV7-2,TGTGCCAGCAGCCCCCGGACAGGGGCACAGCCCCAGCATTTT,CASSPRTGAQPQHF
TRBJ1-3,-,-,TRBV5-1,TGCGCCAGCAGCTTGGGTGGTTTCGGAAACACCATATATTTT,CASSLGGFGNTIYF
TRBJ1-2,-,-,TRBV6-1,TGTGCCAGCAGTGAAGTAGGAGAAAACTATGGCTACACCTTC,CASSEVGENYGYTF
TRBJ1-1,many,-,TRBV2,TGTGCCAGCAGTGAACGGGACAACACTGAAGCTTTCTTT,CASSERDNTEAFF
TRBJ1-6,many,-,TRBV6-2/TRBV6-3,TGTGCCAGCAGTTATGGACAGACGAATTCACCCCTCCACTTT,CASSYGQTNSPLHF
TRBJ2-7,few,-,TRBV13,TGTGCCAGCAGCTTAAACCCCACCTACGAGCAGTACTTC,CASSLNPTYEQYF
TRBJ1-5,-,TRBD1,TRBV3-1,TGTGCCAGCAGACTACCGGGGACAGGGGACCAGCCCCAGCATTTT,CASRLPGTGDQPQHF
TRBJ1-2,many,TRBD1,TRBV27,TGTGCCAGCAGTTTCTCAGGGGGCTATGGCTACACCTTC,CASSFSGGYGYTF
TRBJ2-7,many,-,TRBV11-2,TGTGCCAGCAGCCCAAATGCAGGGAGCAACTCGTTGGGGGAGCAGTACTTC,CASSPNAGSNSLGEQYF
TRBJ2-2,-,-,TRBV24-1,TGTGCCACCAGTGACCTGACTGAGAACACCGGGGAGCTGTTTTTT,CATSDLTENTGELFF
TRBJ1-5,many,-,TRBV10-3,TGTGCCATCAGTGATGGGGTGAGTCAGCCCCAGCATTTT,CAISDGVSQPQHF
TRBJ1-1,-,-,TRBV6-5,TGTGCCAGCACTTCCTATAGGAACACTGAAGCTTTCTTT,CASTSYRNTEAFF
TRBJ2-2,-,-,TRBV6-1,TGTGCCAGCAGTCCTGGGGCAGACAACACCGGGGAGCTGTTTTTT,CASSPGADNTGELFF
TRBJ1-2,-,-,TRBV18,TGTGCCAGCTCACGGGGACGGGGAAGGGCGGACTATGGCTACACCTTC,CASSRGRGRADYGYTF
TRBJ2-7,many,-,TRBV6-5,TGTGCCAGCAGTTACGGGATCGGTGGTGAGCAGTACTTC,CASSYGIGGEQYF
TRBJ1-1,-,TRBD1,TRBV19,TGTGCCAGTAGTATAACGACAGGGGTTAGCGACACTGAAGCTTTCTTT,CASSITTGVSDTEAFF
TRBJ2-3,many,-,TRBV5-1,TGCGCCAGCATGGCCATCCCAAGCACAGATACGCAGTATTTT,CASMAIPSTDTQYF
TRBJ2-7,many,-,TRBV7-2,TGTGCCAGCAGCCAATCCGGATCATCCTACGAGCAGTACTTC,CASSQSGSSYEQYF
TRBJ1-5,few,-,TRBV6-1,TGTGCCAGCTCTTCCACCCGGGTTCAGCCCCAGCATTTT,CASSSTRVQPQHF
TRBJ2-7,few,-,TRBV6-1,TGTGCCTTACAGGGAGCCCCCCCGGTGAAGTACTTC,CALQGAPPVKYF
TRBJ1-3,many,-,TRBV25-1,TGTGCCAGCATCAGCTCTGGAAACACCATATATTTT,CASISSGNTIYF
TRBJ2-5,many,-,TRBV10-3,TGTGCCATCAGTGCGACAGTAGAAGAGACCCAGTACTTC,CAISATVEETQYF
TRBJ2-5,once,TRBD1,TRBV20-1,TGCAGTGCCCCTCGAGGGCGGACAGGGGAGACCCAGTACTTC,CSAPRGRTGETQYF
TRBJ2-2,many,TRBD2,TRBV6-5,TGTGCCAGCCGAGAGCGGGGCGCGACCGGGGAGCTGTTTTTT,CASRERGATGELFF
TRBJ2-2,many,-,TRBV19,TGTGCCAGTACCACGACAGGCGCCACCGGGGAGCTGTTTTTT,CASTTTGATGELFF
TRBJ1-2,many,-,TRBV6-1,TGTGCCAGCAGTGATATCGGCGACCCTGGCTATGGCTACACCTTC,CASSDIGDPGYGYTF
TRBJ2-2,-,TRBD2,TRBV6-2/TRBV6-3,TGTGCCAGCAGTTACTCGACGGCGGGGGCCGGGGAGCTGTTTTTT,CASSYSTAGAGELFF
TRBJ1-1,many,-,TRBV2,TGTGCCAGCAGTGGACAGAACACTGAAGCTTTCTTT,CASSGQNTEAFF
TRBJ2-2,many,TRBD1,TRBV6-1,TGTGCCAGCAGTCCAAACAGGGGGCGTTGGGAGCTGTTTTTT,CASSPNRGRWELFF
TRBJ1-2,many,-,TRBV15,TGTGCCACCAGCAGAGAGTTAGGAGAAACGACCGGCTATGGCTACACCTTC,CATSRELGETTGYGYTF
TRBJ2-7,many,TRBD1,TRBV7-9,TGTGCCAGCAGCTTAGACTGGGACAGCTACGAGCAGTACTTC,CASSLDWDSYEQYF
TRBJ2-2,many,TRBD1,TRBV12-3/TRBV12-4,TGTGCCAGCAGTTGGAGGACAGGGGCTTCAGCCGGGGAGCTGTTTTTT,CASSWRTGASAGELFF
TRBJ2-7,many,-,TRBV6-2/TRBV6-3,TGTGCCAGCAGTTACCGCGACAGCTCGCCCTACGAGCAGTACTTC,CASSYRDSSPYEQYF
TRBJ2-7,-,-,TRBV18,TGTGCCAGCTCACCTTTGACGGATCCCTACGAGCAGTACTTC,CASSPLTDPYEQYF
TRBJ1-2,many,-,TRBV29-1,TGCAGCGTTCAGGGAGGGGCCTTTTATGGCTACACCTTC,CSVQGGAFYGYTF
TRBJ1-1,-,-,TRBV18,TGTGCCAGCTCACCAGCCCTACAGGGTACAGTTGAAGCTTTCTTT,CASSPALQGTVEAFF
TRBJ1-5,-,-,TRBV19,TGTGCCAGTAGTATAGACCCAGGGTTCGGCAATCAGCCCCAGCATTTT,CASSIDPGFGNQPQHF
TRBJ2-7,many,TRBD1,TRBV6-2/TRBV6-3,TGTGCCAGCAGTTACTCGCCACAGGGGTACGAGCAGTACTTC,CASSYSPQGYEQYF
TRBJ2-7,many,-,TRBV28,TGTGCCAGCAGTGCCCCCTACGAGCAGTACTTC,CASSAPYEQYF
TRBJ1-2,many,-,TRBV5-1,TGCGCCAGCAGCTTGATTCCAGGGTCTAACTATGGCTACACCTTC,CASSLIPGSNYGYTF
TRBJ2-2,few,-,TRBV6-1,TGTGCCAGCGGCGCGGTCGGGGGGAACACCGGGGAGCTGTTTTTT,CASGAVGGNTGELFF
TRBJ2-7,-,TRBD1,TRBV20-1,TGCAGTGCCGGGGACAGGACCTCGGACGAGCAGTACTTC,CSAGDRTSDEQYF